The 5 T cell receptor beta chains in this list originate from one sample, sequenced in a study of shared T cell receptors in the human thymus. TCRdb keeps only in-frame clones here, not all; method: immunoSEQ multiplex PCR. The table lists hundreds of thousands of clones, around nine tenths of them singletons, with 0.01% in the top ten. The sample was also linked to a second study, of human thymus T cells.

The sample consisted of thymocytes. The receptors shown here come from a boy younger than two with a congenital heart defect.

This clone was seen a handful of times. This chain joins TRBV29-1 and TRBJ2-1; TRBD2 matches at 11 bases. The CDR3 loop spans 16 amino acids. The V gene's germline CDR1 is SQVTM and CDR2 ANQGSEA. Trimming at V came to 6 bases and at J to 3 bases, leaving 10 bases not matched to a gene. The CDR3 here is CSVEWRLAGYYNEQFF. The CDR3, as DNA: TGCAGCGTCGAATGGAGACTAGCGGGATACTACAATGAGCAGTTCTTC.

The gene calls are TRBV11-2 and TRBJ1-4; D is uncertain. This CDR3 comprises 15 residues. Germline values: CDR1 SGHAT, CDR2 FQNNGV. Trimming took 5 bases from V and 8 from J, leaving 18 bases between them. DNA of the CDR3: TGTGCCAGCAGCCCCGGGTGGGGAGGAAGGGAAAAACTGTTTTTT. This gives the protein CASSPGWGGREKLFF.

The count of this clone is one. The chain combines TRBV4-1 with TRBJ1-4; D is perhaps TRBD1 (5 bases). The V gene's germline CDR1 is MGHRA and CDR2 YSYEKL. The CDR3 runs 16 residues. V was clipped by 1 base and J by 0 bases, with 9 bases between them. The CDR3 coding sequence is TGCGCCAGCAGCCAAGTGGGGGGGGCAACTAATGAAAAACTGTTTTTT. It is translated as CASSQVGGATNEKLFF.

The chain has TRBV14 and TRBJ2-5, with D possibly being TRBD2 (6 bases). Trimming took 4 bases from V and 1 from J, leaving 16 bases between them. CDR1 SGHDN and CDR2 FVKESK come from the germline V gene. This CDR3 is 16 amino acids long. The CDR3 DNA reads TGTGCCAGCAGCCTTCCCGCGGGGCAGTCCCAAGAGACCCAGTACTTC. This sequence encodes CASSLPAGQSQETQYF.

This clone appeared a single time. This chain's CDR3 is CATSKGGGQASGRLEQYF. CDR3 coding DNA: TGTGCCACCAGCAAAGGTGGAGGTCAGGCTAGCGGGAGGCTCGAGCAGTACTTC. The chain carries TRBV15 and TRBJ2-5; 11 bases agree with TRBD2. The J call may be mistaken, given a closer DNA end match to TRBJ2-7. Germline CDR1 LNHNV, CDR2 YYDKDF (reference sequence). The CDR3 is 18 amino acids.